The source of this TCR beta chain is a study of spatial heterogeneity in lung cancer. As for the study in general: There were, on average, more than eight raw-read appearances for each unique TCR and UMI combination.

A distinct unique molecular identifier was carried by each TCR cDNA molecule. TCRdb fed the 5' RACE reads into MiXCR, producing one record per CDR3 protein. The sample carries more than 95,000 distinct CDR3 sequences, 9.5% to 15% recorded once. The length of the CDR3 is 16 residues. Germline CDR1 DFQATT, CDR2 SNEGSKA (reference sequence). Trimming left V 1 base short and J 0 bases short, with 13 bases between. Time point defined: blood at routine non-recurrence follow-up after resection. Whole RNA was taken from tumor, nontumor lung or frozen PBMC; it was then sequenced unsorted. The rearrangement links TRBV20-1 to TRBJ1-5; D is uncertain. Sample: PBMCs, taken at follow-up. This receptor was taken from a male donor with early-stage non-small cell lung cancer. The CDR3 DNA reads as TGCAGTGCTAGAGCTCACCTGGCGGGTAGCAATCAGCCCCAGCATTTT. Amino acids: CSARAHLAGSNQPQHF.